One T cell receptor (beta chain) is described in this entry. Its antigen remains unidentified. The CDR3 is 12 amino acids. Germline CDR1 reads SGDLS; CDR2 reads YYNGEE. V gave up 3 bases and J gave up 9 bases, with 10 bases separating them. This entry belongs to a study of cytomegalovirus exposure and HLA in healthy donors. Study-wide context: An analysis done earlier identified 120 million or so unique TCR beta sequences from about 179 million T cells. HLA-typed donors contributed 65 million to 95 million unique TCRs, which were held in an early data release.

The PCR employed 60 Vbeta primers together with 13 Jbeta primers. Some clones are missing from TCRdb's copy, which holds only in-frame ones; the method was immunoSEQ multiplex PCR. This table holds around 170,000 clones, 75% to 90% found once. Study results and limitations: TCR beta V- and J-gene trimming was later associated with a missense DCLRE1C variant. Per a prior analysis, the majority of TCR beta V segments were productive roughly 90% or roughly 30% of the time.

Material for sequencing was PBMCs. The V gene is TRBV9, the J gene TRBJ2-1; tentatively, D is TRBD1 (6 bases). This receptor was taken from a woman under 30 in good health and CMV-seronegative. The CDR3 DNA reads as TGTGCCAGCAGCGGAACAGGGAGTGAGCAGTTCTTC. Residues: CASSGTGSEQFF.